The clone carrying this T cell receptor beta chain was recorded many times. Its cognate antigen is unknown. The data are from a study of T cells in Graves' hyperthyroidism and ophthalmopathy. Trimming removed 2 bases at V and 3 bases at J, with 20 bases between. The CDR3 is 18 residues long. Germline CDR1 is SGHAT and CDR2 is FQNNGV. RNA transcripts served as the template for amplifying TCR beta CDR3 regions. Researchers ran a first-round RT-PCR on the TCR CDR3 using the HTBI primer set. Using its own MiXCR run on the multiplex PCR reads, TCRdb lists one record per CDR3 protein. This table has over 150,000 distinct CDR3 sequences, 17% appearing once. For the diagnoses, clinical symptoms, serum thyroxine and TRAb, thyroid ultrasound and orbital computed tomography were used. Using around 10 ml of fresh peripheral blood, PBMCs were prepared. Study-level findings and limits: In simple terms, a model built on 13 V-J features told ophthalmopathy apart from stable hyperthyroidism.

The chain combines TRBV11-2 with TRBJ2-1; D may be TRBD1 or TRBD2 (5 bases each). The TCR sequence derives from a woman aged 50 to 60 with Graves' hyperthyroidism. Material: blood. Here the CDR3 DNA reads TGTGCCAGCAGCTTATACGGGGCCCTCCCGAGGGACTACAATGAGCAGTTCTTC. This translates into CASSLYGALPRDYNEQFF.